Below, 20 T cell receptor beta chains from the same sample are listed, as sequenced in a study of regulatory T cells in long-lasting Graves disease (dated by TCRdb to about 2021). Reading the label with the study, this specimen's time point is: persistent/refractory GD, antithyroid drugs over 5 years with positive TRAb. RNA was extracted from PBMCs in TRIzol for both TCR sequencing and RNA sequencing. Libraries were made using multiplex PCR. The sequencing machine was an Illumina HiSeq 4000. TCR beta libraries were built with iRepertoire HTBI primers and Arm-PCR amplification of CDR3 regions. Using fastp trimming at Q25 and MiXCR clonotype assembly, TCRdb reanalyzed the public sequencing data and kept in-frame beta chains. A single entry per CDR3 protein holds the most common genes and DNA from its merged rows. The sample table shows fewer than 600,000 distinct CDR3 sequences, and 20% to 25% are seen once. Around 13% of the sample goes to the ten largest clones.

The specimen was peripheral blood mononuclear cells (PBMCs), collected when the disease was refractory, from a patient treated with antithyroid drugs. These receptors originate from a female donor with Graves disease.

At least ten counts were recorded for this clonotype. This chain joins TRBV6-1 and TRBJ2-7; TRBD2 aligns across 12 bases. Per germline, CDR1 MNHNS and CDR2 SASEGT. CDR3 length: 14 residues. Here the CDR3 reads CAIEATSGSYEQYF. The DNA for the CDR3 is TGTGCTATAGAGGCGACTAGCGGGAGCTACGAGCAGTACTTC.

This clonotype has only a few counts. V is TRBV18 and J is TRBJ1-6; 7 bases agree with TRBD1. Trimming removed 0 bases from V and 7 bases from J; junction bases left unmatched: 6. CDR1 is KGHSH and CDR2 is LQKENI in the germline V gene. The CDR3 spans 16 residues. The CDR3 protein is CASSPPTRQGNSPLHF. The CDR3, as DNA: TGTGCCAGCTCACCACCTACGAGACAGGGAAATTCACCCCTCCACTTT.

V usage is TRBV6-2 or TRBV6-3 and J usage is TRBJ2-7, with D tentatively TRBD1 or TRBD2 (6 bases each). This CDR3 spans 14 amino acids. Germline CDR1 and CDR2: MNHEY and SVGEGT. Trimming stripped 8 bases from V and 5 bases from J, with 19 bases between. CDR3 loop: CASGLQGDGDEQYF. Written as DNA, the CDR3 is TGTGCCAGCGGACTACAGGGAGATGGTGACGAGCAGTACTTC.

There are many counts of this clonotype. The CDR3 region has the DNA TGTGCCAGCACCATATCCGGGACAGCCTACGAGCAGTACTTC. This sequence encodes CASTISGTAYEQYF. J is TRBJ2-7 and V is TRBV11-2; TRBD1 matches at 7 bases. The germline gives CDR1 SGHAT, CDR2 FQNNGV. The CDR3 extends over 14 amino acids. V was clipped by 7 bases and J by 2 bases; unmatched bases: 8.

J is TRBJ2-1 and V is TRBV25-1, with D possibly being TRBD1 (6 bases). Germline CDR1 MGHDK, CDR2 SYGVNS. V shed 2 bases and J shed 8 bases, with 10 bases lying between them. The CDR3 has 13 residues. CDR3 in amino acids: CASSETGYHEQFF. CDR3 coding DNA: TGTGCCAGCAGTGAAACAGGGTACCATGAGCAGTTCTTC.

As DNA, the CDR3 is TGCAGTGCTAGTGACAGGGGGCTAGACACCGGGGAGCTGTTTTTT. It codes for CSASDRGLDTGELFF. The chain is built from TRBV20-1 and TRBJ2-2; 10 bases align to TRBD1. This CDR3 has 15 residues. V trimming: 3 bases; J trimming: 3 bases; junction bases outside the gene matches: 4. Per germline, CDR1 DFQATT and CDR2 SNEGSKA (reference sequence).

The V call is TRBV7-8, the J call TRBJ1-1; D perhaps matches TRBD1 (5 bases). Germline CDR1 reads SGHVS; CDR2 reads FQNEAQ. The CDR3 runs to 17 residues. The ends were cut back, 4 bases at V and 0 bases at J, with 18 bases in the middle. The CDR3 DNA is TGTGCCAGCAGCTGGATCCTGCCCGGGACGGTGAACACTGAAGCTTTCTTT. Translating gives CASSWILPGTVNTEAFF.

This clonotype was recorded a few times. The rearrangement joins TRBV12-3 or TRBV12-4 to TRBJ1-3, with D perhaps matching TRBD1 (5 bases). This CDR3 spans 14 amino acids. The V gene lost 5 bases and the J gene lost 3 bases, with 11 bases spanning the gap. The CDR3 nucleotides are TGTGCCAGCAGTCTAGGGGTGAATGGAAACACCATATATTTT. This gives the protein CASSLGVNGNTIYF.

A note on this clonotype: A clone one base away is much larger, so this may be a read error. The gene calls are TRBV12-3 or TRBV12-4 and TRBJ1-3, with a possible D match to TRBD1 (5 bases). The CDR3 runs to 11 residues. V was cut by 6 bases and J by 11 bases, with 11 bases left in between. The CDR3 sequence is CASSSRDAIYF. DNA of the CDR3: TGTGCCAGCAGCTCCCGGGACGCCATATATTTT.

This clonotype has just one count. CDR3 sequence (DNA): TGTGCCAGCAGCCCCCGGGACAGCTCATTTAATGAGCAGTTCTTC. Translated: CASSPRDSSFNEQFF. The gene calls are TRBV3-1 and TRBJ2-1; 7 bases agree with TRBD1. Germline V gene lookup returns CDR1 LGHDT and CDR2 YNNKEL (reference sequence). CDR3 length equals 15 residues. The V and J ends lost 4 bases and 7 bases, in that order; junction bases with no gene match: 10.

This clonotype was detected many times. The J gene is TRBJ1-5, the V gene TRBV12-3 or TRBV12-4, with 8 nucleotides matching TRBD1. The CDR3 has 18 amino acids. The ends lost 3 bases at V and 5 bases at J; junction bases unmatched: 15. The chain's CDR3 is CASSFLLGTGRLDQPQHF. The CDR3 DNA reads TGTGCCAGCAGTTTTTTACTGGGGACAGGTCGGCTGGATCAGCCCCAGCATTTT.

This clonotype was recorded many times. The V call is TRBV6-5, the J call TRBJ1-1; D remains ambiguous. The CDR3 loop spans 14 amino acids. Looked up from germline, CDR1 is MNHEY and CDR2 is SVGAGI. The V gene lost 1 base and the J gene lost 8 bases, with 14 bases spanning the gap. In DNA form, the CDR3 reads TGTGCCAGCAGTTACTGGGCCGGCGCAACGGAAGCTTTCTTT. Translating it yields CASSYWAGATEAFF.

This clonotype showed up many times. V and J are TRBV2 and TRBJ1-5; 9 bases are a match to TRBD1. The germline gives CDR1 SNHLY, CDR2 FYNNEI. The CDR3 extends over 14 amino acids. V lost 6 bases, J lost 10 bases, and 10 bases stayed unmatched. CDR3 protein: CASSATGQGGPQHF. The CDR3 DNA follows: TGTGCCAGCAGCGCTACGGGACAGGGCGGTCCCCAGCATTTT.

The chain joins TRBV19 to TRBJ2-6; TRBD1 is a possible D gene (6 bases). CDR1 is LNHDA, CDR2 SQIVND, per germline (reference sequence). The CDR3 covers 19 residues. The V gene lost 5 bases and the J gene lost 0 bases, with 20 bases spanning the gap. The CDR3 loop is CASSARSNREFSGANVLTF. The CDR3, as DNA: TGTGCCAGTAGTGCCCGATCGAACAGGGAGTTCTCTGGGGCCAACGTCCTGACTTTC.

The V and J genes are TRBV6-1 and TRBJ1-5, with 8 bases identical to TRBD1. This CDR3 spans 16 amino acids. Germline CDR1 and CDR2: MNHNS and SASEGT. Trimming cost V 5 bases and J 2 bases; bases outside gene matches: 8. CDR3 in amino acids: CASSPKTGVGNQPQHF. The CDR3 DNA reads TGTGCCAGCAGTCCAAAGACAGGGGTGGGCAATCAGCCCCAGCATTTT.

CDR3: CASSTPPPGRQPQHF. In DNA form, the CDR3 reads TGTGCCAGTAGTACCCCCCCCCCGGGACGACAGCCCCAGCATTTT. The chain combines TRBV19 with TRBJ1-5, with a weak D call TRBD1 (5 bases). CDR3 size: 15 residues. The V gene's germline CDR1 is LNHDA and CDR2 SQIVND (reference sequence). The ends were cut back, 4 bases at V and 7 bases at J, with 17 bases in the middle.

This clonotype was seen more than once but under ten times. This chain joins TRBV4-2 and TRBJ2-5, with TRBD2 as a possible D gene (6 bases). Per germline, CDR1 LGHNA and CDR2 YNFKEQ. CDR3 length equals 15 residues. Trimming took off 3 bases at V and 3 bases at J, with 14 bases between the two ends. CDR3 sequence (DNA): TGTGCCAGCAGCCATGGTAGCGGAAATGAAGAGACCCAGTACTTC. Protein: CASSHGSGNEETQYF.

CDR3 DNA sequence: TGTGCCAGCATTCCCGGAGAAGGGCCTAATGAAAAACTGTTTTTT. Protein sequence: CASIPGEGPNEKLFF. The V gene is TRBV9, the J gene TRBJ1-4; D is uncertain. V lost 6 bases to trimming and J lost 3 bases, with 15 bases between them. CDR1 and CDR2 from the germline V gene are SGDLS and YYNGEE. This CDR3 region has 15 residues.

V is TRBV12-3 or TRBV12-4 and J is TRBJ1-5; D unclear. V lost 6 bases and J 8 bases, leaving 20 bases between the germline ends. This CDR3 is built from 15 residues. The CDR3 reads CASSPAQIPREPQHF. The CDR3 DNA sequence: TGTGCCAGCAGCCCCGCCCAGATACCGAGGGAGCCCCAGCATTTT.

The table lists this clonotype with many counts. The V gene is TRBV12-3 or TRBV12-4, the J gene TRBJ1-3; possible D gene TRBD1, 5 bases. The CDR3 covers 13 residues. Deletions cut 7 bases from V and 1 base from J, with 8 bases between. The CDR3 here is CASNWGSGNTIYF. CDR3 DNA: TGTGCCAGCAACTGGGGGTCTGGAAACACCATATATTTT.